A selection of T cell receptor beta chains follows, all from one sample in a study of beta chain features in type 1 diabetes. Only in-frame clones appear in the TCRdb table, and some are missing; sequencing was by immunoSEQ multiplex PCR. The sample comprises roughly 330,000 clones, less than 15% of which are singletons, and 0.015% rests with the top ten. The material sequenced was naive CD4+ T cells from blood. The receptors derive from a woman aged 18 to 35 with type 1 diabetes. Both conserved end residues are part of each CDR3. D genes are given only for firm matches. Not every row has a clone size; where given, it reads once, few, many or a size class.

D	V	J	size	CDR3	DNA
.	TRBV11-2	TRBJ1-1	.	CASSERQLNTEAFF	TGTGCCAGCAGCGAGAGACAGCTGAACACTGAAGCTTTCTTT
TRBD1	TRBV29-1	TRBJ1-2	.	CSAGGAYGYTF	TGCAGCGCAGGGGGCGCGTATGGCTACACCTTC
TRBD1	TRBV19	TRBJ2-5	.	CASSMTGGRGETQYF	TGTGCCAGTAGTATGACAGGGGGAAGAGGAGAGACCCAGTACTTC
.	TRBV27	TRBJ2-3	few	CASSATRTDTQYF	TGTGCCAGCAGTGCTACTAGAACAGATACGCAGTATTTT
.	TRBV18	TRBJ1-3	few	CASSREPNTIYF	TGTGCCAGCTCACGGGAGCCGAACACCATATATTTT
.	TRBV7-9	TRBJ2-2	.	CASSLSSTGRTGELFF	TGTGCCAGCAGCTTGTCGTCAACAGGGAGAACCGGGGAGCTGTTTTTT
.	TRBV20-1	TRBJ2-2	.	CSAGRGGELFF	TGCAGTGCCGGGCGGGGAGGGGAGCTGTTTTTT
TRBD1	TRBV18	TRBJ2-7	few	CASSPGTGSEQYF	TGTGCCAGCTCACCAGGGACAGGGAGCGAGCAGTACTTC
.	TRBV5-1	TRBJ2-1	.	CASSLGGLYNEQFF	TGCGCCAGCAGCTTGGGTGGACTCTACAATGAGCAGTTCTTC
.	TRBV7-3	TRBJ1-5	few	CASSHPYLREGSNQPQHF	TGTGCCAGCAGCCATCCATACCTGCGGGAGGGTAGCAATCAGCCCCAGCATTTT
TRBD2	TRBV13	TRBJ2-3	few	CASSGTGTSPTQYF	TGTGCCAGCAGCGGAACCGGGACTAGCCCAACGCAGTATTTT
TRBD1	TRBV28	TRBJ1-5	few	CASSNRGSNQPQHF	TGTGCCAGCAGTAACAGGGGCAGCAATCAGCCCCAGCATTTT
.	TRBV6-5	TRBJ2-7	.	CASSQGQGMGEQYF	TGTGCCAGCAGTCAGGGGCAGGGTATGGGTGAGCAGTACTTC
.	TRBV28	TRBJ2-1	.	CASSTSGARNEQFF	TGTGCCAGCAGTACATCGGGAGCACGGAATGAGCAGTTCTTC
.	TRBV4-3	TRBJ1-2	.	CASGQGSRSYGYTF	TGCGCCAGCGGTCAGGGTTCTCGGAGCTATGGCTACACCTTC
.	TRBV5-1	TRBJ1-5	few	CASSPGGGSQPQHF	TGCGCCAGCAGCCCCGGCGGAGGGAGCCAGCCCCAGCATTTT
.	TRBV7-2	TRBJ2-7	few	CASSRKTSYEQYF	TGTGCCAGCAGCCGTAAGACTAGCTACGAGCAGTACTTC
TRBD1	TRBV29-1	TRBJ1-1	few	CSVVGGGALGAFF	TGCAGCGTTGTAGGGGGCGGAGCGCTGGGGGCTTTCTTT
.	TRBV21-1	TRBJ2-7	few	CASSTVGGITYEQYF	TGTGCCAGCAGCACGGTTGGAGGGATCACCTACGAGCAGTACTTC
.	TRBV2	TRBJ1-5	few	CASNRDNPNQPQHF	TGTGCCAGCAACCGGGACAATCCGAATCAGCCCCAGCATTTT
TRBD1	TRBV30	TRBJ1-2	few	CAWSETGNYGYTF	TGTGCCTGGAGTGAGACAGGGAACTATGGCTACACCTTC
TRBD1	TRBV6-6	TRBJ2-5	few	CASSYMGQGYF	TGTGCCAGCAGTTACATGGGACAGGGCTACTTC
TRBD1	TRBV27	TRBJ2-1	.	CASSGRTGGDEQFF	TGTGCCAGCAGTGGGAGGACAGGGGGCGATGAGCAGTTCTTC
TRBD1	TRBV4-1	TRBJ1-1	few	CASSQGTVNTEAFF	TGCGCCAGCAGCCAGGGGACAGTGAACACTGAAGCTTTCTTT